The present entry profiles one T cell receptor beta chain with its context. Clones were sequenced by immunoSEQ multiplex PCR, and TCRdb holds only the in-frame ones, with some missing. The data contain about 53,000 clones, 82% of them singletons. The sample comes from a study of blood T cell repertoires in COVID-19. The trim removed 4 bases at V and 6 bases at J, leaving 7 bases unmatched. The germline V gene has CDR1 SGHRS and CDR2 YFSETQ. The CDR3 has 13 residues. The sequenced material came from peripheral blood. The sequence was obtained from a human donor in a cohort sampled during active COVID-19. The V and J genes are TRBV5-1 and TRBJ2-7, with TRBD1 identical over 7 bases. In DNA, the CDR3 is TGCGCCAGCAGCGCTGGCCCAGGGGGCGAGCAGTACTTC. Protein sequence: CASSAGPGGEQYF. Supplemented by reference TRBV5-1 and TRBJ2-7, the full variable domain reads KAGVTQTPRYLIKTRGQQVTLSCSPISGHRSVSWYQQTPGQGLQFLFEYFSETQRNKGNFPGRFSGRQFSNSRSEMNVSTLELGDSALYLCASSAGPGGEQYFGPGTRLTVT.